This T cell receptor (beta chain) was recovered during a study of cytomegalovirus exposure and HLA in healthy donors. Study-wide points: With later analysis, a missense DCLRE1C variant became linked to TCR beta V- and J-gene trimming. Rarity characterized most TCR sequences, yet some public TCRs appeared in many donors. It was reported in a later analysis that an Asian-associated ancestry cluster showed fewer N-insertions than the roughly 670-donor mean. Reported performance of the classifier showed diagnosis of cytomegalovirus status with high specificity and sensitivity.

Trimming removed 8 bases from V and 4 bases from J; junction bases left unmatched: 11. Germline V gene lookup returns CDR1 LNHDA and CDR2 SQIVND (reference sequence). The CDR3 length is 15 residues. PCR used 60 Vbeta primers and 13 Jbeta primers. Data came from immunoSEQ multiplex PCR; TCRdb stores just in-frame clones and leaves some out. The repertoire holds roughly 110,000 clones, with about four fifths as singletons. Worth noting for this clone: The antigen remains undetermined.

The sequenced sample was PBMCs. This TCR was recovered from a woman aged 45-59 years in good health and CMV-seropositive. The rearrangement joins TRBV19 to TRBJ2-1; 7 nucleotides line up with TRBD2. CDR3: CASSMDGGRYNEQFF. The CDR3 region has the DNA TGTGCCAGTTCAATGGACGGGGGGAGGTACAATGAGCAGTTCTTC.